The clone carrying this T cell receptor (beta chain) was recorded only once. Assay: immunoSEQ multiplex PCR; the TCRdb copy retains only in-frame clones and omits some. This sample has tens of thousands of clones, with over 75% found just once. The record originates from a study of OX40 agonist ivuxolimab in advanced cancers. V lost 4 bases to trimming and J lost 8 bases, with 11 bases between them. The CDR3 has 12 residues. Germline V lookup: CDR1 MNHNY, CDR2 SVGAGI (reference sequence). The sequence derives from an adult with an advanced solid tumor such as melanoma, head and neck, liver or kidney cancer. This specimen was CD4+ or CD8+ T cells sorted from blood, taken in a trial of the OX40 agonist ivuxolimab. The chain carries TRBV6-6 and TRBJ1-2, with D unresolved. The CDR3 DNA sequence: TGTGCCAGCAGTTTCGGCGACGGGGGCTACACCTTC. Translation: CASSFGDGGYTF.